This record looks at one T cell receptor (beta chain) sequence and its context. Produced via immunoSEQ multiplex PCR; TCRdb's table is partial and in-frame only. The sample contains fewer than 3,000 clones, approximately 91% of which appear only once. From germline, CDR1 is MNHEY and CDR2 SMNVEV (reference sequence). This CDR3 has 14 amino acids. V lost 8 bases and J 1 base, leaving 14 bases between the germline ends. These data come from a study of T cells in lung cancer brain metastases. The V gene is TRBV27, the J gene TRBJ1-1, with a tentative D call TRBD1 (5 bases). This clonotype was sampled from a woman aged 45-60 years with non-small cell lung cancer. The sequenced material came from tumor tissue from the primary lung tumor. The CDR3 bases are TGTGCCAGCCGCACAGGTTTGGGGAACACTGAAGCTTTCTTT. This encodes CASRTGLGNTEAFF.